This TCR beta chain comes out of a study of cytomegalovirus exposure and HLA in healthy donors. Background on the study: The 120 validation repertoires, a later analysis reported, used the same platform as the approximately 670 repertoires from the first cohort.

There are 15 residues in the CDR3. From germline, CDR1 is WNHNN and CDR2 SYGVQD (reference sequence). V was clipped by 7 bases and J by 4 bases, with 17 bases between them. Assay used: immunoSEQ multiplex PCR; TCRdb lists only in-frame clones, some missing. The repertoire includes approximately 200,000 clones, around 88% of them detected once, and 2.5% to 3.5% sits in the top ten. Concerning this clone: Its antigen is undetermined.

Whole-study results and caveats: Through in vitro validation, a few CMV-associated chains were shown to be specific for CMV antigens. TCR beta chains numbering under 200 were designated cytomegalovirus-associated.

The receptor was derived from a woman between 18 and 30 years old in good health and CMV-seronegative. This chain joins TRBV10-1 and TRBJ1-5; possibly TRBD1 for D (6 bases). The sequencing input was PBMCs. DNA for the CDR3: TGCGCCAGCATATCTAGGGACACTCTAAATCAGCCCCAGCATTTT. Translated: CASISRDTLNQPQHF.